Described below is a single T cell receptor (beta chain) sequence and its context. This record comes from a study of blood T cell repertoires in COVID-19. Across the study: Donors in the United States, Italy and Spain gave samples during acute or convalescent COVID-19.

Profiled with immunoSEQ multiplex PCR; TCRdb holds only in-frame clones, not every one. The sample has 130,000 to 150,000 clones; around 80% are singletons. This CDR3 contains 15 residues. Trimming shortened V by 6 bases and J by 4 bases, and 18 bases separated the two germline ends. CDR1 is SEHNR and CDR2 is FQNEAQ in the germline V gene (reference sequence). This TCR derives from a man aged 60 to 69 with active or convalescent COVID-19. Sequenced input: peripheral blood. The chain has TRBV7-9 and TRBJ1-1; D not resolved. CDR3 residues: CASSYRRMGSTEAFF. CDR3 coding DNA: TGTGCCAGCAGTTATAGACGAATGGGGAGCACTGAAGCTTTCTTT.